The entry that follows covers one T cell receptor (beta chain) sequence. Its antigen remains unidentified. This CDR3 spans 12 amino acids. Germline lookup yields CDR1 SGHRS and CDR2 YFSETQ. V lost 4 bases to trimming and J lost 6 bases; unmatched junction nucleotides: 3. This specimen comes from a study of cytomegalovirus exposure and HLA in healthy donors. General observations from the study: Most TCR beta V segments were productive about 90% or about 30% of the time in an earlier analysis. Most TCR sequences were seen very rarely across donors, but some public TCRs occurred in many. The authors later found TCR association rates varying by HLA locus, with DRB1 most and HLA-C fewest.

Use of 60 Vbeta and 13 Jbeta primers characterized the PCR. The data were produced by immunoSEQ multiplex PCR, yet TCRdb's version contains in-frame clones alone and is incomplete. The profile covers 120,000 or so clones, with about 78% appearing a single time and about 7.9% taken by the ten largest. The sequence was collected from a woman aged 40 to 50 in good health and CMV-seropositive. Source material: PBMCs. The chain couples TRBV5-1 to TRBJ1-2, with 7 nucleotides matching TRBD1. The CDR3 loop reads CASSPGQDGYTF. The CDR3 DNA follows: TGCGCCAGCAGCCCTGGACAGGATGGCTACACCTTC.